This TCR beta chain was identified during a study of brain T cells in children with intractable seizures. The CDR3 has 14 amino acids. V lost 0 bases, J lost 11 bases, and 7 bases stayed unmatched. Germline CDR1 is MGHRA and CDR2 is YSYEKL. Method: immunoSEQ multiplex PCR; TCRdb's copy keeps in-frame clones and lacks some. The data hold about 340,000 clones, with about 93% observed a single time. Time point denoted: blood from clinic visit 5 months post-surgery; TSC patient then seizure free. The receptor's source is a boy younger than two with tuberous sclerosis and intractable seizures. The chain has TRBV4-1 and TRBJ1-1; 9 bases fit TRBD1. Source: peripheral blood, taken roughly 5 months after surgery. CDR3 region: CASSQEVTGGPAFF. CDR3 nucleotides: TGCGCCAGCAGCCAAGAAGTGACAGGGGGACCGGCTTTCTTT.